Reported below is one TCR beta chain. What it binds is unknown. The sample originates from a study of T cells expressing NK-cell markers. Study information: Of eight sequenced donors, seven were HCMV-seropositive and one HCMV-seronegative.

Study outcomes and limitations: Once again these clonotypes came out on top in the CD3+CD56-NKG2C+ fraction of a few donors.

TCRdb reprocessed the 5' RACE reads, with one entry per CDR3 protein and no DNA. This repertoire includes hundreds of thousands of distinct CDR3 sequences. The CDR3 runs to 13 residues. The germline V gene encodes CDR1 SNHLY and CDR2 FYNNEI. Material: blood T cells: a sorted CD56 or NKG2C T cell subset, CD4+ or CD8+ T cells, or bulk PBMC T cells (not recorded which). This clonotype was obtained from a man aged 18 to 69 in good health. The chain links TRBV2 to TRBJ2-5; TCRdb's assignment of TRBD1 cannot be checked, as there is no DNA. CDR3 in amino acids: CASSEGGIETQYF. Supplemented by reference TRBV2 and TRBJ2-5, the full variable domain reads EPEVTQTPSHQVTQMGQEVILRCVPISNHLYFYWYRQILGQKVEFLVSFYNNEISEKSEIFDDQFSVERPDGSNFTLKIRSTKLEDSAMYFCASSEGGIETQYFGPGTRLLVL.